This T cell receptor (beta chain) was observed in a study of blood T cell repertoires in COVID-19. About the study: Some COVID-19 samples were acute and others convalescent; all came from the United States, Italy and Spain. The analysed material was cDNA or gDNA that came from T cells, B-cell-depleted T cells, or PBMCs.

In the authors' workflow: Nucleated cell counts were estimated from reference gene primer amplification. Libraries were prepared by immunoSEQ multiplex PCR; TCRdb keeps only in-frame clonotypes and omits some of them. The D gene and trimming were derived from the DNA, and the V and J assignments and clone size from that table. The table has 70,000 to 100,000 clones, more than 80% seen once. Germline V gene data show CDR1 as MDHEN and CDR2 as SYDVKM. Trimming at V came to 5 bases and at J to 7 bases, leaving 5 bases not matched to a gene. The CDR3 extends over 13 amino acids. Sequenced input: peripheral blood. This chain uses TRBV28 with TRBJ1-3; 7 bases agree with TRBD1. This TCR was recovered from a man over 45 with COVID-19, enrolled during active disease. Here the CDR3 DNA reads TGTGCCAGCAGTCGGGGACAGCGGAACACCATATATTTT. Protein sequence: CASSRGQRNTIYF.